One sample yielded the 23 T cell receptor beta chains listed below, sequenced in a study. TCRdb redid the calling of the RT-PCR reads with MiXCR, one entry per CDR3 protein. The repertoire has almost 700,000 distinct CDR3 sequences, 13% to 15% of them found once; the top ten carry 3.6%. Sequencing was carried out using memory CD4+ T cells from blood. The origin of the receptors is a female donor in good health, serving as a healthy control.

The chain couples TRBV5-6 to TRBJ1-4; a possible D gene is TRBD1 (5 bases). The CDR3 totals 15 residues. V was trimmed by 3 bases and J by 4 bases, leaving 13 bases between them. Germline loops: CDR1 SGHDT, CDR2 YYEEEE. CDR3 loop: CASSSQTEYNEKLFF. The CDR3 DNA follows: TGTGCCAGCAGCTCGCAGACAGAGTATAATGAAAAACTGTTTTTT.

Only a few counts were recorded for this clonotype. This sequence joins TRBV18 and TRBJ2-2; 8 bases match TRBD2. The CDR3 runs to 15 residues. The germline gives CDR1 KGHSH, CDR2 LQKENI. J lost 4 bases, V lost 3 bases, and 4 bases had no gene match. The CDR3 reads CASSPSGSTTGELFF. In DNA form, the CDR3 reads TGTGCCAGCTCACCCAGCGGGAGTACCACCGGGGAGCTGTTTTTT. Combining the CDR3 with reference TRBV18 and TRBJ2-2 gives the whole variable domain NAGVMQNPRHLVRRRGQEARLRCSPMKGHSHVYWYRQLPEEGLKFMVYLQKENIIDESGMPKERFSAEFPKEGPSILRIQQVVRGDSAAYFCASSPSGSTTGELFFGEGSRLTVL.

In this sample, this clonotype turned up a few times. The chain recombines TRBV28 with TRBJ2-3; 8 nucleotides match TRBD2. CDR3 length equals 16 residues. The germline CDR1 and CDR2 sequences are MDHEN and SYDVKM. The junction had 12 bases not matched to a gene; V was cut back by 5 bases and J by 5 bases. The CDR3: CASSTTGTRDEDTQYF. CDR3 DNA sequence: TGTGCCAGCAGTACAACCGGGACTAGGGACGAAGATACGCAGTATTTT. Combining the CDR3 with reference TRBV28 and TRBJ2-3 gives the whole variable domain DVKVTQSSRYLVKRTGEKVFLECVQDMDHENMFWYRQDPGLGLRLIYFSYDVKMKEKGDIPEGYSVSREKKERFSLILESASTNQTSMYLCASSTTGTRDEDTQYFGPGTRLTVL.

This clonotype was counted ten times or more. The chain combines TRBV4-3 with TRBJ1-2; 7 bases fit TRBD1. The junction had 7 bases not matched to a gene; V was cut back by 2 bases and J by 7 bases. The CDR3 runs to 14 residues. From germline, CDR1 is LGHNA and CDR2 YSLEER. CDR3 residues: CASSQTGEGTGYTF. The CDR3 DNA sequence: TGCGCCAGCAGCCAAACAGGGGAAGGGACTGGCTACACCTTC.

This clonotype was detected a few times. The V gene is TRBV5-1, the J gene TRBJ2-4; TRBD2 matches at 9 bases. The CDR3 spans 15 residues. V trimming: 0 bases; J trimming: 6 bases; junction bases outside the gene matches: 4. The germline V gene encodes CDR1 SGHRS and CDR2 YFSETQ. CDR3 protein: CASSLDVLAGNIQYF. The DNA for the CDR3 is TGCGCCAGCAGCTTGGATGTACTAGCGGGAAACATTCAGTACTTC.

The rearrangement links TRBV20-1 to TRBJ2-1; TRBD2 matches at 10 bases. Germline CDR1 DFQATT, CDR2 SNEGSKA (reference sequence). The CDR3 totals 16 residues. Trimming at V came to 5 bases and at J to 5 bases, leaving 12 bases not matched to a gene. CDR3: CSACDPGLASNNEQFF. CDR3 nucleotide sequence: TGCAGTGCTTGCGATCCGGGACTAGCGTCTAACAATGAGCAGTTCTTC.

CDR3 protein: CASSLQGSPTDTQYF. CDR3 bases: TGTGCCAGCAGCTTGCAGGGAAGCCCCACAGATACGCAGTATTTT. V usage is TRBV5-4 and J usage is TRBJ2-3; TRBD1 might be the D (5 bases). Per the germline V gene, CDR1 is SGHNT and CDR2 is YYREEE (reference sequence). CDR3 size: 15 residues. Trimming pared 1 base from V and 2 bases from J, leaving 11 bases between.

This clonotype was observed at least ten times. The chain is built from TRBV29-1 and TRBJ2-4; D unresolved. This CDR3 has 13 amino acids. V was shortened by 1 base and J by 8 bases, with 12 bases between the two germline ends. Germline V gene lookup returns CDR1 SQVTM and CDR2 ANQGSEA. CDR3 protein: CSVEGNFGDIQYF. In DNA form, the CDR3 reads TGCAGCGTTGAAGGGAATTTTGGGGACATTCAGTACTTC.

This clonotype was counted many times. The genes are TRBV20-1 and TRBJ2-1; the match to TRBD2 covers 11 bases. The CDR3 is 14 amino acids. Germline trimming cut 6 bases from V and 5 bases from J; bases unmatched to any gene: 6. Germline V lookup: CDR1 DFQATT, CDR2 SNEGSKA (reference sequence). CDR3 loop: CSATGTSGDNEQFF. The DNA for the CDR3 is TGCAGTGCCACTGGGACTAGCGGAGACAATGAGCAGTTCTTC.

The V and J genes are TRBV7-3 and TRBJ2-1; TRBD1 aligns across 7 bases. CDR3 size: 13 residues. Germline V lookup: CDR1 SGHTA, CDR2 FQGTGA. Trimming at V came to 5 bases and at J to 5 bases, leaving 3 bases not matched to a gene. CDR3 DNA sequence: TGTGCCAGCAGCCCGACAGGGAACAATGAGCAGTTCTTC. It is translated as CASSPTGNNEQFF.

The V gene is TRBV5-5, the J gene TRBJ1-1; 10 bases line up with TRBD1. The germline V gene encodes CDR1 SGHKS and CDR2 YYEKEE (reference sequence). V shed 6 bases and J 3 bases; nucleotides not matched to a gene: 8. CDR3 size: 15 residues. The CDR3 DNA is TGTGCCAGCACCGGGACAGGGGCTGGTTACACTGAAGCTTTCTTT. Its protein product is CASTGTGAGYTEAFF. The full variable domain, completed using reference TRBV5-5 and TRBJ1-1, is DAGVTQSPTHLIKTRGQQVTLRCSPISGHKSVSWYQQVLGQGPQFIFQYYEKEERGRGNFPDRFSARQFPNYSSELNVNALLLGDSALYLCASTGTGAGYTEAFFGQGTRLTVV.

V gene TRBV3-1 combines with J gene TRBJ1-6; D not certain. The V end was cut by 2 bases, the J end by 10 bases, with 3 bases between. There are 11 residues in the CDR3. Germline V lookup: CDR1 LGHDT, CDR2 YNNKEL (reference sequence). The chain's CDR3 is CASSQSSPLHF. In DNA, the CDR3 is TGTGCCAGCAGCCAAAGCTCACCCCTCCACTTT.

This clonotype has a handful of counts. The DNA for the CDR3 is TGCAGCGTTGAAGATCTCCCAAACGGGGGCTACACCTTC. This translates into CSVEDLPNGGYTF. V is TRBV29-1 and J is TRBJ1-2; no definite D call. In germline, CDR1 is SQVTM, CDR2 ANQGSEA. Trimming shortened V by 0 bases and J by 8 bases, and 13 bases separated the two germline ends. The CDR3 spans 13 residues. Filled out from reference TRBV29-1 and TRBJ1-2, the complete variable domain reads SAVISQKPSRDICQRGTSLTIQCQVDSQVTMMFWYRQQPGQSLTLIATANQGSEATYESGFVIDKFPISRPNLTFSTLTVSNMSPEDSSIYLCSVEDLPNGGYTFGSGTRLTVV.

The CDR3 region has the DNA TGTGCCAGCAGTCCCCCATCTACTATGAACACTGAAGCTTTCTTT. It yields the protein CASSPPSTMNTEAFF. The rearrangement uses TRBV28 and TRBJ1-1, with no clear D. The V end was cut by 5 bases, the J end by 0 bases, with 13 bases between. Germline CDR1 and CDR2: MDHEN and SYDVKM. This CDR3 has 15 amino acids.

This clonotype was counted a few times. The genes are TRBV6-6 and TRBJ1-2; 11 nucleotides line up with TRBD1. The trim removed 5 bases at V and 4 bases at J, leaving 9 bases unmatched. Germline V gene lookup returns CDR1 MNHNY and CDR2 SVGAGI (reference sequence). The CDR3 has 16 amino acids. The CDR3 reads CASSQGQGARGYGYTF. CDR3 coding DNA: TGTGCCAGCAGTCAAGGACAGGGGGCGCGCGGCTATGGCTACACCTTC.

This clonotype was observed a handful of times. The chain couples TRBV3-1 to TRBJ2-1; 13 nucleotides match TRBD2. Germline V gene lookup returns CDR1 LGHDT and CDR2 YNNKEL (reference sequence). Trimming at V came to 4 bases and at J to 7 bases, leaving 7 bases not matched to a gene. This CDR3 is 16 amino acids long. The CDR3 reads CASSPRTSGGWNEQFF. CDR3 DNA sequence: TGTGCCAGCAGCCCACGGACTAGCGGGGGATGGAATGAGCAGTTCTTC.

The chain has TRBV6-5 and TRBJ2-5; TRBD1 matches at 8 bases. The V and J ends lost 6 bases and 5 bases, in that order; junction bases with no gene match: 11. CDR3 length equals 15 residues. The germline V gene has CDR1 MNHEY and CDR2 SVGAGI. CDR3 protein: CASSPRAGGAETQYF. Written as DNA, the CDR3 is TGTGCCAGCAGCCCCCGAGCAGGGGGCGCGGAGACCCAGTACTTC.

Only a few counts were recorded for this clonotype. The chain joins TRBV9 to TRBJ1-4, with D possibly TRBD1 on 6 matching bases. Germline V gives CDR1 SGDLS, CDR2 YYNGEE. V gave up 3 bases and J gave up 6 bases, with 15 bases separating them. This CDR3 spans 15 amino acids. This CDR3 reads CASSALGGADEKLFF. CDR3 in DNA: TGTGCCAGCAGCGCCCTGGGGGGGGCGGATGAAAAACTGTTTTTT. Combining the CDR3 with reference TRBV9 and TRBJ1-4 gives the whole variable domain DSGVTQTPKHLITATGQRVTLRCSPRSGDLSVYWYQQSLDQGLQFLIQYYNGEERAKGNILERFSAQQFPDLHSELNLSSLELGDSALYFCASSALGGADEKLFFGSGTQLSVL.

The chain is built from TRBV7-3 and TRBJ2-2; D remains ambiguous. V was pared by 5 bases and J by 4 bases, with 11 bases between. Germline V lookup: CDR1 SGHTA, CDR2 FQGTGA. This CDR3 has 14 residues. As DNA, the CDR3 is TGTGCCAGCAGCACCGCGGACCTCACCGGGGAGCTGTTTTTT. This codes for CASSTADLTGELFF.

This chain connects TRBV6-2 or TRBV6-3 to TRBJ1-2; D is possibly TRBD1 (5 bases). From germline, CDR1 is MNHEY and CDR2 SVGEGT. V was clipped by 5 bases and J by 4 bases, with 8 bases between them. CDR3 size: 12 residues. The CDR3 reads CASSNQGYGYTF. The CDR3 coding sequence is TGTGCCAGCAGTAATCAGGGCTATGGCTACACCTTC.

A few counts support this clonotype. This chain connects TRBV12-3 or TRBV12-4 to TRBJ1-3, with D uncertain. The CDR3 consists of 15 residues. With 6 bases removed from V and 0 bases from J, the gap between germline ends came to 12 bases. The chain's CDR3 is CASSDTGSSGNTIYF. CDR3 in DNA: TGTGCCAGCAGCGACACGGGCTCCTCTGGAAACACCATATATTTT.

This clonotype was picked up many times. This chain connects TRBV6-4 to TRBJ2-3; no definite D call. Trimming removed 4 bases at V and 3 bases at J, with 8 bases between. The germline gives CDR1 MRHNA, CDR2 SNTAGT. The CDR3 is 13 residues long. This CDR3 is CASSVQVTDTQYF. The CDR3, as DNA: TGTGCCAGCAGTGTCCAAGTGACAGATACGCAGTATTTT.

This clonotype showed up just a few times. The chain is built from TRBV19 and TRBJ1-2, with D unresolved. Trimming took off 3 bases at V and 4 bases at J, with 12 bases between the two ends. Germline CDR1 reads LNHDA; CDR2 reads SQIVND (reference sequence). CDR3 length: 14 amino acids. The CDR3 is CASSIQTSGYGYTF. CDR3 DNA: TGTGCCAGTAGTATTCAGACCTCCGGCTATGGCTACACCTTC.